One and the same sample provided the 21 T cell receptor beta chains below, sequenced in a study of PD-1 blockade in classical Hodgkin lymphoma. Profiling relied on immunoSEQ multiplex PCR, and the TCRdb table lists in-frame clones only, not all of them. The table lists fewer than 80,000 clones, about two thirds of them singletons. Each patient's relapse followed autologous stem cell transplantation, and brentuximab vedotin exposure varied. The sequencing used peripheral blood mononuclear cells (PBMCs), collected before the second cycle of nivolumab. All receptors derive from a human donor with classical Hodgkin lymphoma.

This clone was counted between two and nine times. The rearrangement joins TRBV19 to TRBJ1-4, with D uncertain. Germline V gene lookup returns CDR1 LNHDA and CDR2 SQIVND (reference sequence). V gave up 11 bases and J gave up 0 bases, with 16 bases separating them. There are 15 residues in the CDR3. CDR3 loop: CACHLSTTTNEKLFF. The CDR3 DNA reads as TGTGCCTGCCACTTGAGTACGACAACTAATGAAAAACTGTTTTTT.

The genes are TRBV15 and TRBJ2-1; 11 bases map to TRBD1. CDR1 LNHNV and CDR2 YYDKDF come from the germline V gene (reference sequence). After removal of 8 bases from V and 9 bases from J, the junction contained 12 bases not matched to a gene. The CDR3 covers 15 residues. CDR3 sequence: CATSTGTGGWGEQFF. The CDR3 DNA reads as TGTGCCACCTCTACCGGGACAGGGGGTTGGGGTGAGCAGTTCTTC.

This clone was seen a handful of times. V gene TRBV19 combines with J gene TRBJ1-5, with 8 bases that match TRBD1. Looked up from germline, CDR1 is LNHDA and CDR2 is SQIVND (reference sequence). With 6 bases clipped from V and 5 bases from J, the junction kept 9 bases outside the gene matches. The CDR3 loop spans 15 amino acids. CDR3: CASRQTTGGYQPQHF. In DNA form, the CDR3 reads TGTGCCAGTAGACAAACTACAGGGGGGTATCAGCCCCAGCATTTT. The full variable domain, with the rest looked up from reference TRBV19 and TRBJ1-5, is DGGITQSPKYLFRKEGQNVTLSCEQNLNHDAMYWYRQDPGQGLRLIYYSQIVNDFQKGDIAEGYSVSREKKESFPLTVTSAQKNPTAFYLCASRQTTGGYQPQHFGDGTRLSIL.

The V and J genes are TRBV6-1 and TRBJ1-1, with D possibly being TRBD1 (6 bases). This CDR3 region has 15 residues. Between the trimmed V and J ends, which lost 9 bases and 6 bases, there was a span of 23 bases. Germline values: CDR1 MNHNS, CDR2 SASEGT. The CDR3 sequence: CASSTGQVGYAEAFF. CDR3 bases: TGTGCCAGTTCAACAGGGCAGGTGGGATACGCTGAAGCTTTCTTT.

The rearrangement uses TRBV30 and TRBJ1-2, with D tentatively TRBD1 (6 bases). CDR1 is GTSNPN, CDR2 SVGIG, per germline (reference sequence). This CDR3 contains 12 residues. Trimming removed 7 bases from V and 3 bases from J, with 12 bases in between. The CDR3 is CASKGGYYGYTF. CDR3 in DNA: TGTGCCTCTAAGGGGGGCTACTATGGCTACACCTTC.

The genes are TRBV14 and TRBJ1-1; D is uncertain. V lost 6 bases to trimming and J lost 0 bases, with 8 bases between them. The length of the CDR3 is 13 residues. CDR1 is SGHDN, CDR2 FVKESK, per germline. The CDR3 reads CASSRSMNTEAFF. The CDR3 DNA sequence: TGTGCCAGCAGTCGATCGATGAACACTGAAGCTTTCTTT. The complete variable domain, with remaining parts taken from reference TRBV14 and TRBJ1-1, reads EAGVTQFPSHSVIEKGQTVTLRCDPISGHDNLYWYRRVMGKEIKFLLHFVKESKQDESGMPNNRFLAERTGGTYSTLKVQPAELEDSGVYFCASSRSMNTEAFFGQGTRLTVV.

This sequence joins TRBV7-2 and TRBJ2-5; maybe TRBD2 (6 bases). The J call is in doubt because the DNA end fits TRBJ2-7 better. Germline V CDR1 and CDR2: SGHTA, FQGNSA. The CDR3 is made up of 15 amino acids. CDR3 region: CASSLDPGGSYEQYF. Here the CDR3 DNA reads TGTGCCAGCAGCTTAGACCCTGGGGGGTCCTACGAGCAGTACTTC.

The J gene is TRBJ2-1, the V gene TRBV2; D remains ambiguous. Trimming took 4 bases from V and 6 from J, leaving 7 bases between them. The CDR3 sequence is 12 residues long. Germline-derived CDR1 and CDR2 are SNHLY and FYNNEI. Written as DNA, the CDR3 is TGTGCCAGCAGTGGAGAGGTCAATGAGCAGTTCTTC. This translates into CASSGEVNEQFF.

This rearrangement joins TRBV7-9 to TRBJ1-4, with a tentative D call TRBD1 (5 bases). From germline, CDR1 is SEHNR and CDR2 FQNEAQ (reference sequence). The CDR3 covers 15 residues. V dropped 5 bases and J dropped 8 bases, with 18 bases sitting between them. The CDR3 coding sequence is TGTGCCAGCAGCGTTCCAACAGGATTGGGCGAAAAACTGTTTTTT. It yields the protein CASSVPTGLGEKLFF.

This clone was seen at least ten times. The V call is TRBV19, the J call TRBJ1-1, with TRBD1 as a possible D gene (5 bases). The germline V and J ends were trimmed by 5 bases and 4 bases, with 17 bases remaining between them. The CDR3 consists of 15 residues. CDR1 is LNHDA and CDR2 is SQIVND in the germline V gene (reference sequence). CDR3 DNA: TGTGCCAGTAGTCCCCCCCGGAGGGGTGGCACTGAAGCTTTCTTT. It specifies CASSPPRRGGTEAFF.

The CDR3 loop reads CAISCRGLDSNQPQHF. In DNA, the CDR3 is TGTGCCATCAGTTGTCGGGGTCTGGATAGCAATCAGCCCCAGCATTTT. This chain joins TRBV10-3 and TRBJ1-5; no reliable D call. This CDR3 is built from 16 residues. Germline assignment: CDR1 ENHRY and CDR2 SYGVKD. The V and J ends lost 5 bases and 0 bases respectively, with 14 bases between them.

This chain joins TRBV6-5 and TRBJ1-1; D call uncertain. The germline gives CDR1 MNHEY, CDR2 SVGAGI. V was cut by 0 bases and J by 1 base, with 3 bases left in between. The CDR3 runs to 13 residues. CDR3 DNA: TGTGCCAGCAGTTACTCGGAGAACACTGAAGCTTTCTTT. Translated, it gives CASSYSENTEAFF.

The CDR3 DNA follows: TGTGCCAGCAGCGCCGGGACTAGCGGTGTCACAGATACGCAGTATTTT. As protein: CASSAGTSGVTDTQYF. The rearrangement uses TRBV9 and TRBJ2-3; TRBD2 matches 11 bases. Trimming at V came to 3 bases and at J to 2 bases, leaving 5 bases not matched to a gene. The CDR3 totals 16 residues. Germline V lookup: CDR1 SGDLS, CDR2 YYNGEE.

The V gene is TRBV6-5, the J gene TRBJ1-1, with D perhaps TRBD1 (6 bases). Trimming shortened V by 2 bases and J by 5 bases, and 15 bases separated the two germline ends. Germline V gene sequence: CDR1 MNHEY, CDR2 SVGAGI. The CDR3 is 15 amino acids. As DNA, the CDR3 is TGTGCCAGCAGTTACGCATCATCAGGGGTGACTGAAGCTTTCTTT. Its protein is CASSYASSGVTEAFF.

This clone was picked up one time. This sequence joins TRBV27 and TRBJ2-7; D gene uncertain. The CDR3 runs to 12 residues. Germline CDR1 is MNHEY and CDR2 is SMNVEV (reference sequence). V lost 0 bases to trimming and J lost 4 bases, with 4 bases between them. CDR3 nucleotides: TGTGCCAGCAGTTTATCTGGTTACGAGCAGTACTTC. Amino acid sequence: CASSLSGYEQYF.

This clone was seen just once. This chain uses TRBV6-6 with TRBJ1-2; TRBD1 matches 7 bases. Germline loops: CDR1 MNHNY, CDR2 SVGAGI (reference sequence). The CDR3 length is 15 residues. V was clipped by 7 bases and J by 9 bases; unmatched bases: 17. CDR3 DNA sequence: TGTGCCAGCAATCAAGACCGGGGACAGTGGGAGAGCTACACCTTC. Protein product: CASNQDRGQWESYTF.

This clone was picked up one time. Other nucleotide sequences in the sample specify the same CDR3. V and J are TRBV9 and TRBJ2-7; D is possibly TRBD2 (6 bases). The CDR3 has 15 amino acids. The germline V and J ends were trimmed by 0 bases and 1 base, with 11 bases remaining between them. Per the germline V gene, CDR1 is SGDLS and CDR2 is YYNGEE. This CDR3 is CASSVGGTSSYEQYF. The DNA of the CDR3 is TGTGCCAGCAGCGTAGGTGGGACTTCTTCCTACGAGCAGTACTTC.

CDR3 sequence (DNA): TGTGCCAGCAGCTCCCCAAGAGAGGGGTTTGAAGCTTTCTTT. Its protein product is CASSSPREGFEAFF. This chain links TRBV11-2 with TRBJ1-1; D is possibly TRBD1 (5 bases). Trimming removed 4 bases at V and 7 bases at J, with 16 bases between. CDR3 length equals 14 residues. CDR1 and CDR2 (germline): SGHAT, FQNNGV. The variable domain in full, with the rest retrieved from reference TRBV11-2 and TRBJ1-1, is EAGVAQSPRYKIIEKRQSVAFWCNPISGHATLYWYQQILGQGPKLLIQFQNNGVVDDSQLPKDRFSAERLKGVDSTLKIQPAKLEDSAVYLCASSSPREGFEAFFGQGTRLTVV.

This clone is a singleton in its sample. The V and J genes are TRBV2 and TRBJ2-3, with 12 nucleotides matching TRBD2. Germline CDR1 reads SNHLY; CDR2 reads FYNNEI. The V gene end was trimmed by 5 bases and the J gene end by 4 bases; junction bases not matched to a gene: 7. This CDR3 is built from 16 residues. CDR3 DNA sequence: TGTGCCAGCAGTTATCTAGCGGGAGGGCCTTCAGATACGCAGTATTTT. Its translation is CASSYLAGGPSDTQYF.

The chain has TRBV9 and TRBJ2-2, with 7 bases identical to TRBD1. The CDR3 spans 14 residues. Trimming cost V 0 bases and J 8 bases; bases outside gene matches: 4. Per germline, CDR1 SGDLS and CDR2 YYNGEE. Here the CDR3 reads CASSVGDRVGELFF. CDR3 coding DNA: TGTGCCAGCAGCGTAGGGGACAGAGTAGGGGAGCTGTTTTTT.

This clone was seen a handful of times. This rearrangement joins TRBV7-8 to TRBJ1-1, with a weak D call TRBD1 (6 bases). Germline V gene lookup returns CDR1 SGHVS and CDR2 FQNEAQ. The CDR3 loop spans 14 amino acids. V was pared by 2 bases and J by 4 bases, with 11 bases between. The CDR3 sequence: CASSLPQGSTEAFF. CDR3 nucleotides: TGTGCCAGCAGCTTACCACAGGGATCCACTGAAGCTTTCTTT. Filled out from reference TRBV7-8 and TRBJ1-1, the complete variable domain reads GAGVSQSPRYKVAKRGQDVALRCDPISGHVSLFWYQQALGQGPEFLTYFQNEAQLDKSGLPSDRFFAERPEGSVSTLKIQRTQQEDSAVYLCASSLPQGSTEAFFGQGTRLTVV.